Below are 15 T cell receptor beta chains sequenced from a single sample in a study of cytomegalovirus exposure and HLA in healthy donors. It was with 60 Vbeta and 13 Jbeta primers that the PCR ran. Profiling relied on immunoSEQ multiplex PCR, and the TCRdb table lists in-frame clones only, not all of them. The sample includes approximately 110,000 clones, roughly four fifths of them seen just once. The sequenced sample consisted of PBMCs. The source of these receptors is a woman aged 18-30 years in good health and CMV-seronegative.

The chain recombines TRBV29-1 with TRBJ2-2, with a tentative D call TRBD2 (6 bases). Trimming took off 6 bases at V and 1 base at J, with 12 bases between the two ends. The germline gives CDR1 SQVTM, CDR2 ANQGSEA. This CDR3 comprises 14 residues. CDR3 bases: TGCAGCGTCCGACGGCGGGGGAACACCGGGGAGCTGTTTTTT. This translates into CSVRRRGNTGELFF.

The chain joins TRBV2 to TRBJ1-2; no firm D call. This CDR3 region has 13 residues. V shed 6 bases and J shed 4 bases, with 12 bases lying between them. CDR1 is SNHLY, CDR2 FYNNEI, per germline. The DNA for the CDR3 is TGTGCCAGCAGGACGACTGCGATCTATGGCTACACCTTC. The encoded protein is CASRTTAIYGYTF.

With regard to this clone: At one end the junction does not follow the germline gene, possibly because of a read error. V gene TRBV6-6 combines with J gene TRBJ1-5; no firm D call. Germline V gives CDR1 MNHNY, CDR2 SVGAGI (reference sequence). The length of the CDR3 is 14 residues. CDR3 in DNA: TGTGCCAGCAGCCCCCGGGGAGGCAACCAGCCCCAGCATTTT. It specifies CASSPRGGNQPQHF.

V and J are TRBV18 and TRBJ2-7; 9 nucleotides line up with TRBD2. V gave up 3 bases and J gave up 3 bases; unmatched junction bases: 9. This CDR3 has 16 residues. CDR1 and CDR2 from the germline V gene are KGHSH and LQKENI. This chain's CDR3 is CASSPSTSGNFYEQYF. As DNA, the CDR3 is TGTGCCAGCTCACCTTCGACTAGCGGAAACTTCTACGAGCAGTACTTC. The variable domain in full, completed from reference TRBV18 and TRBJ2-7, reads NAGVMQNPRHLVRRRGQEARLRCSPMKGHSHVYWYRQLPEEGLKFMVYLQKENIIDESGMPKERFSAEFPKEGPSILRIQQVVRGDSAAYFCASSPSTSGNFYEQYFGPGTRLTVT.

The chain is built from TRBV28 and TRBJ1-2; 7 nucleotides line up with TRBD1. CDR3 length: 14 amino acids. Germline V gene sequence: CDR1 MDHEN, CDR2 SYDVKM. Losses at the gene ends were 2 bases for V and 5 bases for J; bases not matched to a gene: 5. For the CDR3, the DNA is TGTGCCAGCAGTTTAGTCGCAGGGGGGTATGGCTACACCTTC. Translation gives CASSLVAGGYGYTF.

The V call is TRBV6-5, the J call TRBJ2-2, with 7 bases that match TRBD1. Trimming cost V 4 bases and J 1 base; bases outside gene matches: 6. CDR3 length: 16 residues. Germline lookup yields CDR1 MNHEY and CDR2 SVGAGI. CDR3 sequence reads: CASSSDRTGNTGELFF. The CDR3 DNA reads TGTGCCAGCAGTTCCGACAGGACAGGGAACACCGGGGAGCTGTTTTTT.

The rearrangement links TRBV19 to TRBJ1-5, with D unclear. This CDR3 has 14 amino acids. Trimming removed 11 bases at V and 1 base at J, with 15 bases between. From germline, CDR1 is LNHDA and CDR2 SQIVND (reference sequence). The CDR3: CAASPQRSNQPQHF. DNA for the CDR3: TGTGCCGCCTCCCCTCAGAGGAGCAATCAGCCCCAGCATTTT.

The chain recombines TRBV15 with TRBJ2-2; D may be TRBD1 (6 bases). The germline CDR1 and CDR2 sequences are LNHNV and YYDKDF (reference sequence). This CDR3 region has 16 residues. Trimming took off 2 bases at V and 3 bases at J, with 13 bases between the two ends. CDR3 sequence (DNA): TGTGCCACCAGCAGAAGTGGGACAAAACACACCGGGGAGCTGTTTTTT. This codes for CATSRSGTKHTGELFF. Full variable domain (outside the CDR3, taken from reference TRBV15 and TRBJ2-2): DAMVIQNPRYQVTQFGKPVTLSCSQTLNHNVMYWYQQKSSQAPKLLFHYYDKDFNNEADTPDNFQSRRPNTSFCFLDIRSPGLGDTAMYLCATSRSGTKHTGELFFGEGSRLTVL.

The chain couples TRBV5-4 to TRBJ1-3; 7 positions match TRBD1. This CDR3 is 16 amino acids long. V dropped 4 bases and J dropped 2; count of bases not matched to a gene: 9. From germline, CDR1 is SGHNT and CDR2 YYREEE (reference sequence). The DNA for the CDR3 is TGTGCCAGCAGCCCCGAGACAGGGAAGGCTGGAAACACCATATATTTT. Amino acid sequence: CASSPETGKAGNTIYF.

To note about this clone: Relative to the germline gene, one junction end is altered; a read error may explain this. The chain carries TRBV10-3 and TRBJ1-2, with D possibly matching TRBD1 (6 bases). There are 13 residues in the CDR3. Germline CDR1 reads ENHRY; CDR2 reads SYGVKD. CDR3 nucleotide sequence: TGTGCCATCGGTGAGTCACAGGGAAGTGGCTACACCTTC. Its protein is CAIGESQGSGYTF.

This chain connects TRBV7-2 to TRBJ2-6; D ambiguous. The ends were cut back, 5 bases at V and 3 bases at J, with 8 bases in the middle. The CDR3 runs 14 residues. CDR1 is SGHTA and CDR2 is FQGNSA in the germline V gene. The CDR3 bases are TGTGCCAGCAGCCTCCTATTTGGGGCCAACGTCCTGACTTTC. Protein product: CASSLLFGANVLTF.

The chain links TRBV5-1 to TRBJ1-2; the D gene is possibly TRBD1 (6 bases). Germline V gene lookup returns CDR1 SGHRS and CDR2 YFSETQ. V shed 1 base and J shed 4 bases, with 11 bases lying between them. The CDR3 runs 14 residues. The CDR3 DNA is TGCGCCAGCAGCTTGAGTCAGGGGCCCTATGGCTACACCTTC. Its translation is CASSLSQGPYGYTF.

The chain combines TRBV5-6 with TRBJ2-1; possibly TRBD1 for D (6 bases). In germline, CDR1 is SGHDT, CDR2 YYEEEE. Trimming took 5 bases from V and 10 from J, leaving 16 bases between them. The CDR3 has 13 amino acids. The CDR3 sequence: CASRQRRGGEQFF. CDR3 in DNA: TGTGCCAGCAGGCAACGTAGAGGGGGAGAGCAGTTCTTC.

The chain joins TRBV19 to TRBJ2-7, with 9 bases identical to TRBD1. V dropped 4 bases and J dropped 2; count of bases not matched to a gene: 6. Germline loops: CDR1 LNHDA, CDR2 SQIVND (reference sequence). The CDR3 contains 15 residues. The DNA for the CDR3 is TGTGCCAGTAGTAAGGACAGGGGCTGGCCCTACGAGCAGTACTTC. This translates into CASSKDRGWPYEQYF.

The CDR3 bases are TGTGCCAGCAGGCCCCGAAATGGGACAGGGGGCAGAGGAGGCACAGATACGCAGTATTTT. Amino acid sequence: CASRPRNGTGGRGGTDTQYF. The chain has TRBV4-2 and TRBJ2-3, with 12 bases fitting TRBD1. The CDR3 runs 20 residues. Trimming cost V 6 bases and J 1 base; bases outside gene matches: 17. Per germline, CDR1 LGHNA and CDR2 YNFKEQ.